This T cell receptor beta chain was retrieved from a study of graft-versus-host responses after intestinal transplantation. Points on this clone: Antigen unknown.

General study points: The recipient marrow held GvH clones, and some of them showed up first in ileum or blood. Allograft graft-versus-host to host-versus-graft clonal ratios ran high in patients with graft-donor T cell macrochimerism.

The ends lost 5 bases at V and 5 bases at J; junction bases unmatched: 7. Germline V gene lookup returns CDR1 MNHEY and CDR2 SMNVEV (reference sequence). This CDR3 contains 14 residues. Only in-frame clones appear in the TCRdb table, and some are missing; sequencing was by immunoSEQ multiplex PCR. The table records approximately 90,000 clones, about 85% of them present only once. This clonotype was sampled from a human donor who was the organ donor for an intestinal transplant. The V call is TRBV27, the J call TRBJ2-7, with 9 bases matching TRBD1. Material: unstimulated CD4+ T cells sorted from spleen or lymph node cells, obtained before transplant. CDR3 protein: CASSRTDRGDEQYF. CDR3 DNA sequence: TGTGCCAGCAGTCGAACGGACAGGGGAGACGAGCAGTACTTC.